Sequencing of this TCR beta chain was carried out in a study of T cell responses to AZD1222 COVID-19 vaccine (TCRdb year 2021). Describing the broader study: AZD1222 recipients whose second dose came at about 4 weeks and those whose second dose came at about 12 weeks were combined into one group, since spike-specific TCR depth and breadth did not differ between the two schedules. A total of about 250 trial participants underwent TCR sequencing, of whom roughly 210 had received two doses of AZD1222 and roughly 26 had received two doses of the MenACWY control vaccine. Trial participants were enrolled by age into subgroups of 18-55, 56-69 and 70-plus years, and roughly 150, 30 and 60 TCR-sequenced participants, respectively, were included in these subgroups. Study-wide conclusions, independent of this receptor: The 56-69-year group was small, and its depth increase did not reach significance, likely because of low power. Epitopes outside the regions mutated in the B.1.351 and B.1.1.7 variants were reportedly recognized by nearly half of the unique spike-specific TCRs. No day 14 peak-response samples were available, so repertoires were characterized only after the peak T cell response. Participants were mostly white British and included more females than males, and it was suggested by the authors that clonal diversity may have been underestimated. After two AZD1222 doses, spike-specific TCR breadth and depth were significantly higher than at day 0 and than in MenACWY recipients. Conclusions about previously exposed vaccinees are limited, since just 6 or 7 AZD1222 recipients were seropositive for SARS-CoV-2 at baseline. The vaccine-associated CD4 TCRs covered the entire spike protein, and the dominant responses fell in regions 160-218 and 743-854.

The time point label on this specimen signifies: baseline before first vaccination. Samples from vaccinated people were obtained from the UK trials COV001 and COV002, which included a single-blind randomized controlled phase 2/3 trial of AZD1222 (ChAdOx1 nCoV-19) in healthy adults. For TCRbeta chain sequencing, PBMC samples were collected from trial participants at day 0 and at day 28 after the second dose. As regards this clone: Its antigen remains unidentified. It has no much larger one-base neighbor in the sample; base qualities were not kept.

The CDR3 regions of human TCRbeta chains were subjected to immunosequencing. Turning to the authors' computational methods: TCRs in the repertoires were compared against a reference library of SARS-CoV-2-specific TCRs that had been generated with the MIRA antigen-specificity platform. Breadth was defined as the fraction of unique TCRs that were SARS-CoV-2-associated. Depth was defined as the fraction of total T cells that were SARS-CoV-2-associated. Using the MIRA data, every spike-specific TCR was mapped to the spike region that the TCR reacted to and assigned to either a CD4 or a CD8 class. Log10-transformed breadth and depth values were compared by one-way ANOVA with Sidak's multiple comparisons tests. TCRdb stores this immuneACCESS table with in-frame sequences only. Part of the clones is absent; in the studies checked, under half of the shortfall reflects unresolved V genes, and no reason is known for the rest. Clone size and V and J calls were adopted from that table, with D and trimming inferred from the DNA. The sample includes about 84,000 clones, with nearly 90% observed a single time. The ten biggest clones cover 1.5% of the sample.

Spanning cysteine to phenylalanine, the CDR3 consists of 14 amino acids. Here the CDR3 DNA is all that survives: 42 bases in frame from base 1. The junction shows trimming of 4 bases on V and 3 bases on J, plus 12 bases between the germline ends. CDR1 and CDR2 were assigned from the germline V gene (reference sequence) as MNHEY and SMNVEV. This specimen consisted of peripheral blood, obtained on day 0 of AZD1222 vaccination. The V and J segments used are TRBV27 and TRBJ1-1; the D gene is not confidently resolved. This receptor was obtained from an adult in good health. This receptor has the CDR3 CASSWFSKDTEAFF. Here is the DNA: TGTGCCAGCAGTTGGTTCTCCAAAGACACTGAAGCTTTCTTT.